This entry is about one T cell receptor (beta chain). This clonotype was detected only once. No antigen is known for it. There are no base qualities to consult, and no much larger clone falls within one base. One read represents weak support. This entry is derived from a study of CD8 T cells in Susac syndrome (dated by TCRdb to the late 2010s). Broadly, across the study: Whether CD8+ T cell activation and differentiation in Susac syndrome was antigen driven was tested using repertoire sequencing. The clonality of the CD8+ T cell repertoire was compared across over 9 healthy donors, around 14 Susac syndrome patients and around 16 multiple sclerosis patients. Broad study findings and their caveats: The TCR sequencing and HLA analysis was acknowledged to have included a relatively small number of individuals.

Peripheral blood CD8+ and CD4+ T cells from healthy donors, Susac syndrome patients and multiple sclerosis patients were profiled using high-throughput TCR beta sequencing. Treatment-naive patients with stable or active relapsing-remitting disease fulfilling revised McDonald criteria were used as multiple sclerosis controls. CD8+ TEMRA cells were enriched by FACS, while bulk CD8+ and CD4+ T cells were purified by magnetic negative isolation. Blood was drawn into EDTA tubes, processed within 24 hours, and PBMCs were isolated by density gradient centrifugation. PBMCs intended for TCR sequencing were frozen in liquid nitrogen and were later thawed in a 37 degrees C water bath. The sorted or isolated CD4+, CD8+ and CD8+ TEMRA cells had a purity of 90% or higher. RNA was extracted using the RNeasy kit, and about 0.5 to 1 ug of the RNA was reverse transcribed with random hexamers. TCR beta CDR3 regions were amplified with the immunoSEQ multiplex PCR assay covering 54 Vbeta and 13 Jbeta segments. PCR amplification bias was corrected by using a synthetic template baseline for primer optimization and computational correction. Regarding the original processing steps: Reads were assigned to V, D and J genes according to IMGT and analyzed in immunoSEQ Analyzer, with only productive sequences retained. To calculate clonality, Shannon entropy was normalized by log2 of the number of productive unique sequences and then subtracted from one. For each patient and control, public and private clones were evaluated within the 100 most prevalent clones. Clones were defined as Susac-specific when absent from the healthy and MS cohorts, from about a thousand published viral clones and from other ImmuneACCESS disease sequences. In-frame beta chains were kept once TCRdb had trimmed the public reads at Q25 with fastp and called clones with MiXCR. Rows are combined by CDR3 protein, so each entry shows the most common genes and DNA. The V and J calls follow TCRdb's processing rather than the paper's. This sample gives roughly 67,000 distinct CDR3 sequences in total; roughly 94% of them show up just once. The top ten clonotypes cover roughly 0.39% of the sample.

The sequence was collected from a human donor with multiple sclerosis. Sequencing was performed on CD8+ T cells from PBMCs.

The CDR3 has the sequence CASSLGRAATEAFF. The nucleotides are TGTGCCAGCAGTTTAGGCAGGGCGGCCACTGAAGCTTTCTTT. The chain was built from TRBV27 and TRBJ1-1, with TRBD1 tentatively as D gene (5 bases match). From a lookup of the germline V gene (reference sequence), CDR1 and CDR2 are MNHEY and SMNVEV. Taken from cysteine to phenylalanine, the CDR3 has 14 residues. Only CDR3 DNA remains: 42 bases, in frame from the first base. V was cut back by 2 bases and J by 4 bases, leaving a gap of 11 bases between them.